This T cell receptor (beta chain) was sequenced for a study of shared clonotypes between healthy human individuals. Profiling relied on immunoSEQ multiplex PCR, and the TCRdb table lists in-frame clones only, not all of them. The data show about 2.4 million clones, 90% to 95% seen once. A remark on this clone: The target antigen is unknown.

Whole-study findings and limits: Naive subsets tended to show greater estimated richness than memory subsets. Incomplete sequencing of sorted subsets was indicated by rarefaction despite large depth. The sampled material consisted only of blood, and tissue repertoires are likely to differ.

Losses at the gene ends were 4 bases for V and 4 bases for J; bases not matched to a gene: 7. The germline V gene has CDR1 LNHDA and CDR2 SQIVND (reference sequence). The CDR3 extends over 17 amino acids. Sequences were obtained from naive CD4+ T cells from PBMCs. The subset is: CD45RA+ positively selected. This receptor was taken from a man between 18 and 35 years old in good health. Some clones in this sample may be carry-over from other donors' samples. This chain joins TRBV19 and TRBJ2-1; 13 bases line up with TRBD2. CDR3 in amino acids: CASSTGLAGVSYNEQFF. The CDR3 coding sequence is TGTGCCAGTAGTACCGGACTAGCGGGAGTGTCTTACAATGAGCAGTTCTTC.